This T cell receptor (beta chain) came from a study of human T cells and chemical hapten exposure. The length of the CDR3 is 14 residues. V lost 4 bases and J lost 4; bases outside the gene matches: 6. Germline V gene lookup returns CDR1 MDHEN and CDR2 SYDVKM. TCRdb redid the calling of the RACE reads with MiXCR, one entry per CDR3 protein. The sample holds roughly 40,000 distinct CDR3 sequences; approximately 13% are singletons and the top ten take approximately 5.3%. Time point here: pre-sensitization, week 0. Regarding treatment: therapeutic diphenylcyclopropenone sensitization with weekly scalp DPC. This clonotype came up many times.

This chain links TRBV28 with TRBJ1-2; 7 nucleotides line up with TRBD1. The receptor's source is a woman in her thirties with alopecia areata. Some clones in this sample may be carry-over from other donors' samples. The source material was whole blood, sampled in connection with sensitization to the hapten diphenylcyclopropenone (DPC). CDR3 coding DNA: TGTGCCAGCAGTTCCGGGACAGATATCTATGGCTACACCTTC. This sequence encodes CASSSGTDIYGYTF.